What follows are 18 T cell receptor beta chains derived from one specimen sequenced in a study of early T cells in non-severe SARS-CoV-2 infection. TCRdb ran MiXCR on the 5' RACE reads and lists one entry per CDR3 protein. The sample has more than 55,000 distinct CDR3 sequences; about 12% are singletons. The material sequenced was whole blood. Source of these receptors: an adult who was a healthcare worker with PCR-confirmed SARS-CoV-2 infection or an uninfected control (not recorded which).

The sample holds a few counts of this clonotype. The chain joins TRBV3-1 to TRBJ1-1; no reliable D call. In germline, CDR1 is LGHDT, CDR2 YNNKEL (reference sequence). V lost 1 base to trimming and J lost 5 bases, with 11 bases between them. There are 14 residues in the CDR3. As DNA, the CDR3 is TGTGCCAGCAGCCAAGTTGCGGGGAATACTGAAGCTTTCTTT. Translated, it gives CASSQVAGNTEAFF.

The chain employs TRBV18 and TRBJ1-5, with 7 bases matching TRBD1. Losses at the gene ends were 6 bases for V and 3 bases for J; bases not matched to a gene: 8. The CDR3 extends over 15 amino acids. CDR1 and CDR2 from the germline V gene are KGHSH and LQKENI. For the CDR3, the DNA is TGTGCCAGCTCCCGGACAGGCAACTCCAATCAGCCCCAGCATTTT. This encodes CASSRTGNSNQPQHF.

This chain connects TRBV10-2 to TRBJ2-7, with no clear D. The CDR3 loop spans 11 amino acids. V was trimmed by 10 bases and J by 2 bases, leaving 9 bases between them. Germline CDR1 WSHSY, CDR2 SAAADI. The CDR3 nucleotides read TGCGCCACCACCTCGGCCTACGAGCAGTACTTC. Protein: CATTSAYEQYF.

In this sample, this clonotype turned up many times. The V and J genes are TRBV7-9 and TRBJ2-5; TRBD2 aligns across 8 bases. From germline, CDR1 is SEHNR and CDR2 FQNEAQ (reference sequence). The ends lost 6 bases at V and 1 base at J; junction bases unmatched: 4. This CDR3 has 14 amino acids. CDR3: CASRRGASQETQYF. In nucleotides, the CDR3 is TGTGCCAGCAGGCGGGGGGCCAGCCAAGAGACCCAGTACTTC. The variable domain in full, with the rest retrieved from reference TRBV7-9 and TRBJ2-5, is DTGVSQNPRHKITKRGQNVTFRCDPISEHNRLYWYRQTLGQGPEFLTYFQNEAQLEKSRLLSDRFSAERPKGSFSTLEIQRTEQGDSAMYLCASRRGASQETQYFGPGTRLLVL.

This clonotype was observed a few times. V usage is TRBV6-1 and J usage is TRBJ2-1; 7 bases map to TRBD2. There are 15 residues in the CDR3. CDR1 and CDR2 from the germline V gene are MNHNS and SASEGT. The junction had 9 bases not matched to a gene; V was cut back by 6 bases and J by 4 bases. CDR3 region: CASSEMGGVYNEQFF. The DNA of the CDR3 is TGTGCCAGCAGCGAAATGGGGGGGGTATACAATGAGCAGTTCTTC.

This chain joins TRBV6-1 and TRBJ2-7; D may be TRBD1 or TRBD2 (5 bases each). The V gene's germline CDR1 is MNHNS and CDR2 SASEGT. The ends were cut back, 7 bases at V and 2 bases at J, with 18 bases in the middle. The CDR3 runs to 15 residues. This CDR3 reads CASIYSTGTAYEQYF. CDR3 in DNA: TGTGCCAGCATTTATTCAACTGGGACGGCCTACGAGCAGTACTTC.

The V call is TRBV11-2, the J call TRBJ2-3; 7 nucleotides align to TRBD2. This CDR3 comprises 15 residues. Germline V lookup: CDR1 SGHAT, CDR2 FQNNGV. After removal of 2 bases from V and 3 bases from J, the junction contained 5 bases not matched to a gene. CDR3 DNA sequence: TGTGCCAGCAGCTTAAGGGGACTACTAACAGATACGCAGTATTTT. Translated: CASSLRGLLTDTQYF.

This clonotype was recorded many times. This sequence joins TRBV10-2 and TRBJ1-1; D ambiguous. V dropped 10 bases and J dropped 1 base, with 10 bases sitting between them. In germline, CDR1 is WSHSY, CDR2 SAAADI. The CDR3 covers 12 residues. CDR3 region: CATSSGNTEAFF. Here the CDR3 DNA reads TGCGCCACCAGCTCAGGGAACACTGAAGCTTTCTTT.

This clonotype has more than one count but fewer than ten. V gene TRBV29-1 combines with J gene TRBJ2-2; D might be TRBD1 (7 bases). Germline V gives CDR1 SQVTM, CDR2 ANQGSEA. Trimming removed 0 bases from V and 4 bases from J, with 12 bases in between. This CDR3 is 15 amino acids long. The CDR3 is CSVEEEGQPTGELFF. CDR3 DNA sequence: TGCAGCGTTGAAGAGGAGGGACAGCCCACCGGGGAGCTGTTTTTT.

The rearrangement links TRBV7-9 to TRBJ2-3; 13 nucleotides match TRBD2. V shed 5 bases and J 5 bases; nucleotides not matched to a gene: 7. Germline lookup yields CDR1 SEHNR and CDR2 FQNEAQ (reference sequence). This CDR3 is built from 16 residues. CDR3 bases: TGTGCCAGCAGCGCCAGACTAGCGGGGGGTGTAGATACGCAGTATTTT. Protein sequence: CASSARLAGGVDTQYF.

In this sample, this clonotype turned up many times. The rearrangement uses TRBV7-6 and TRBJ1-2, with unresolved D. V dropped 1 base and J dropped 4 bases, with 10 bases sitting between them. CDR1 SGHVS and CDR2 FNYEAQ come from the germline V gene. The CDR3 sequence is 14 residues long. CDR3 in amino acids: CASSLGAAGYGYTF. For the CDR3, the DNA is TGTGCCAGCAGCTTAGGCGCAGCAGGCTATGGCTACACCTTC.

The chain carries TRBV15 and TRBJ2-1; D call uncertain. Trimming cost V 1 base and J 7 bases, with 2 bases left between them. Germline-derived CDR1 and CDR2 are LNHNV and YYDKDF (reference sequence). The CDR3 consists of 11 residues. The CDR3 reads CATSRVNEQFF. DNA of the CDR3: TGTGCCACCAGCAGAGTTAATGAGCAGTTCTTC. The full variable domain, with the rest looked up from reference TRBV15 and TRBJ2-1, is DAMVIQNPRYQVTQFGKPVTLSCSQTLNHNVMYWYQQKSSQAPKLLFHYYDKDFNNEADTPDNFQSRRPNTSFCFLDIRSPGLGDTAMYLCATSRVNEQFFGPGTRLTVL.

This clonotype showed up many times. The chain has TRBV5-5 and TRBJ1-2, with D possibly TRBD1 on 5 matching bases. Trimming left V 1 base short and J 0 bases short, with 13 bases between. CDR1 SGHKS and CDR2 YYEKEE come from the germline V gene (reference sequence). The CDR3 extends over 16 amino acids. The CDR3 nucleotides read TGTGCCAGCAGCTTGTACGCGACAGCAGCTAACTATGGCTACACCTTC. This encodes CASSLYATAANYGYTF.

In DNA, the CDR3 is TGTGCCAGCAGTTACTCGAAAGGGGGTAATTCACCCCTCCACTTT. This sequence encodes CASSYSKGGNSPLHF. The chain links TRBV6-5 to TRBJ1-6; D possibly corresponds to TRBD1 (6 bases). The CDR3 is 15 residues long. V lost 0 bases and J 6 bases, leaving 9 bases between the germline ends. In germline, CDR1 is MNHEY, CDR2 SVGAGI.

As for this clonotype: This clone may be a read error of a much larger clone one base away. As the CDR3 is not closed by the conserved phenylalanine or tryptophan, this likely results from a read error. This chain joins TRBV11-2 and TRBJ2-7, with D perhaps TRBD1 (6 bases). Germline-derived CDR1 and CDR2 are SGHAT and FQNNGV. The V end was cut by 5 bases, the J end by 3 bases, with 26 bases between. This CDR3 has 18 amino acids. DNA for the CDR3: TGTGCCAGCAGCCCAATTCGGCTTCTATTTGGGGGCAACTACGAGCAGTACTCC. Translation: CASSPIRLLFGGNYEQYS.

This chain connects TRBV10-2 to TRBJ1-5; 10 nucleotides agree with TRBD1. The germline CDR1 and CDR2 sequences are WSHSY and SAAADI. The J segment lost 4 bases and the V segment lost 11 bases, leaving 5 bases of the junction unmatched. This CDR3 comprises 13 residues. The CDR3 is CAGDRGGNQPQHF. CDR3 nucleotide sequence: TGCGCCGGGGACAGGGGCGGGAATCAGCCCCAGCATTTT.

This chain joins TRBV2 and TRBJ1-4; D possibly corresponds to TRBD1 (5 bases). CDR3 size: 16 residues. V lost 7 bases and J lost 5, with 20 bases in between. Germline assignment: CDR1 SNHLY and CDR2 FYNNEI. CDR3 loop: CASTSKSGVHNEKLFF. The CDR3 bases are TGTGCCAGCACCTCGAAGTCGGGGGTCCACAATGAAAAACTGTTTTTT.

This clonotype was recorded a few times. CDR3 sequence (DNA): TGTGCCAGCGGGCGAGCGGGGGGCCGGAACACCGGGGAGCTGTTTTTT. As protein: CASGRAGGRNTGELFF. The rearrangement uses TRBV7-2 and TRBJ2-2; 9 nucleotides align to TRBD2. The germline V gene has CDR1 SGHTA and CDR2 FQGNSA. With 8 bases clipped from V and 1 base from J, the junction kept 8 bases outside the gene matches. This CDR3 region has 16 residues.